These 18 T cell receptor beta chains share one sample of origin, sequenced in a study of cytomegalovirus exposure and HLA in healthy donors. Researchers ran the PCR with 60 Vbeta and 13 Jbeta primers. Here immunoSEQ multiplex PCR was the method, and the copy in TCRdb shows in-frame clones only, minus some. The table lists about 190,000 clones, around 87% of them singletons. The sample comprised PBMCs. These receptors were collected from a man aged 30 to 39 in good health and CMV-seronegative.

This sequence joins TRBV10-3 and TRBJ2-3; 7 bases agree with TRBD2. Trimming at V came to 11 bases and at J to 4 bases, leaving 21 bases not matched to a gene. Germline values: CDR1 ENHRY, CDR2 SYGVKD. The CDR3 runs 17 residues. CDR3 DNA sequence: TGTGCCCCCAATCATGGCTGGGGGAAGCGGGGACCAGATACGCAGTATTTT. Protein product: CAPNHGWGKRGPDTQYF.

The rearrangement joins TRBV28 to TRBJ2-7; 8 bases match TRBD1. Trimming removed 11 bases from V and 6 bases from J; junction bases left unmatched: 9. The CDR3 spans 12 residues. CDR1 is MDHEN, CDR2 SYDVKM, per germline. CDR3 sequence (DNA): TGTGCCGCCCAGGACAGGGAGCTCGAGCAGTACTTC. Protein sequence: CAAQDRELEQYF.

The chain has TRBV20-1 and TRBJ1-4; no firm D call. CDR1 is DFQATT and CDR2 is SNEGSKA in the germline V gene (reference sequence). Trimming shortened V by 1 base and J by 10 bases, and 7 bases separated the two germline ends. This CDR3 region has 11 residues. DNA of the CDR3: TGCAGTGCTAGAGTCTCCGGAAAACTGTTTTTT. This gives the protein CSARVSGKLFF.

The chain uses TRBV15 and TRBJ2-7, with TRBD2 matching over 10 bases. CDR1 LNHNV and CDR2 YYDKDF come from the germline V gene (reference sequence). This CDR3 region has 14 residues. V trimming: 5 bases; J trimming: 4 bases; junction bases outside the gene matches: 5. The chain's CDR3 is CATSVRTSGYEQYF. Here the CDR3 DNA reads TGTGCCACCAGCGTCAGGACTAGCGGATACGAGCAGTACTTC.

The V call is TRBV7-2, the J call TRBJ1-1; 8 bases align to TRBD1. The V gene end was trimmed by 0 bases and the J gene end by 4 bases; junction bases not matched to a gene: 4. CDR1 and CDR2 (germline): SGHTA, FQGNSA. CDR3 length: 15 residues. CDR3 nucleotide sequence: TGTGCCAGCAGCTTAGCCTACACAGGGGGCACTGAAGCTTTCTTT. This gives the protein CASSLAYTGGTEAFF.

The rearrangement joins TRBV27 to TRBJ2-1, with D possibly being TRBD1 (5 bases). The CDR3 contains 14 residues. Trimming stripped 6 bases from V and 5 bases from J, with 14 bases between. Looked up from germline, CDR1 is MNHEY and CDR2 is SMNVEV (reference sequence). DNA of the CDR3: TGTGCCAGCAGGACAATGGGGCAGAACAATGAGCAGTTCTTC. It is translated as CASRTMGQNNEQFF.

V and J are TRBV10-1 and TRBJ1-2; 7 bases agree with TRBD1. With V trimmed by 5 bases and J by 2 bases, 2 bases remained unmatched. The CDR3 covers 13 residues. Per the germline V gene, CDR1 is WNHNN and CDR2 is SYGVQD (reference sequence). Here the CDR3 DNA reads TGCGCCAGCAGTCGGACAGGAAACTATGGCTACACCTTC. Its protein product is CASSRTGNYGYTF.

This chain connects TRBV5-4 to TRBJ1-1; D ambiguous. Deletions cut 0 bases from V and 3 bases from J, with 9 bases between. CDR1 and CDR2 (germline): SGHNT, YYREEE (reference sequence). This CDR3 contains 14 residues. CDR3: CASSLGGDDTEAFF. CDR3 nucleotide sequence: TGTGCCAGCAGCTTGGGCGGGGATGACACTGAAGCTTTCTTT. Supplemented by reference TRBV5-4 and TRBJ1-1, the full variable domain reads ETGVTQSPTHLIKTRGQQVTLRCSSQSGHNTVSWYQQALGQGPQFIFQYYREEENGRGNFPPRFSGLQFPNYSSELNVNALELDDSALYLCASSLGGDDTEAFFGQGTRLTVV.

The chain carries TRBV15 and TRBJ2-5, with 10 bases lining up with TRBD1. V shed 6 bases, J shed 7 bases, and the junction held 11 bases outside the gene matches. Germline V CDR1 and CDR2: LNHNV, YYDKDF (reference sequence). The CDR3 has 15 amino acids. The CDR3 loop is CATSGDRGRLGTQYF. In DNA form, the CDR3 reads TGTGCCACCAGTGGGGACAGGGGTCGACTAGGGACCCAGTACTTC.

The CDR3 bases are TGTGCCAGCAGTACAACAGGGAGTCCCTCCTCCATCTCCTACGAGCAGTACTTC. This gives the protein CASSTTGSPSSISYEQYF. This sequence joins TRBV25-1 and TRBJ2-7; possible D gene TRBD1, 6 bases. This CDR3 has 18 residues. V dropped 5 bases and J dropped 0 bases, with 23 bases sitting between them. Germline V lookup: CDR1 MGHDK, CDR2 SYGVNS.

This chain joins TRBV7-6 and TRBJ1-1; 8 bases line up with TRBD1. The CDR3 loop spans 13 amino acids. Trimming removed 3 bases from V and 7 bases from J; junction bases left unmatched: 4. Germline assignment: CDR1 SGHVS and CDR2 FNYEAQ. CDR3 in amino acids: CASSLDRVSEAFF. CDR3 nucleotides: TGTGCCAGCAGCTTGGACAGGGTGAGTGAAGCTTTCTTT. The variable domain in full, with the rest retrieved from reference TRBV7-6 and TRBJ1-1, is GAGVSQSPRYKVTKRGQDVALRCDPISGHVSLYWYRQALGQGPEFLTYFNYEAQQDKSGLPNDRFSAERPEGSISTLTIQRTEQRDSAMYRCASSLDRVSEAFFGQGTRLTVV.

The V gene is TRBV10-3, the J gene TRBJ2-5; TRBD2 might be the D (5 bases). This CDR3 has 13 residues. Germline V gene sequence: CDR1 ENHRY, CDR2 SYGVKD. Deletions cut 8 bases from V and 0 bases from J, with 10 bases between. The CDR3 region has the DNA TGTGCCATCTCAAAGGGAGACCAAGAGACCCAGTACTTC. Protein sequence: CAISKGDQETQYF.

The chain uses TRBV5-1 and TRBJ2-1; 16 bases align to TRBD2. The J segment lost 7 bases and the V segment lost 4 bases, leaving 8 bases of the junction unmatched. This CDR3 is built from 17 residues. Germline lookup yields CDR1 SGHRS and CDR2 YFSETQ. For the CDR3, the DNA is TGCGCCAGCAGCCCTGGGACTAGCGGGAGGGCCGGTAATGAGCAGTTCTTC. This translates into CASSPGTSGRAGNEQFF.

With respect to this clone: A junction boundary mismatches the germline segment, possibly from a read error. This chain connects TRBV7-7 to TRBJ2-5; the match to TRBD1 covers 8 bases. The tail of the sequence fits TRBJ2-7 better, so the J call may be wrong. There are 17 residues in the CDR3. CDR1 is SSHAT, CDR2 FNYEAQ, per germline (reference sequence). The CDR3 protein is CASSLGPYRGIPYEQYF. As DNA, the CDR3 is TGTGCTAGCAGCTTAGGGCCCTACAGGGGGATCCCCTACGAGCAGTACTTC.

The V and J genes are TRBV9 and TRBJ2-3; a weak D match, TRBD1 (6 bases). V lost 2 bases and J 5 bases, leaving 15 bases between the germline ends. The CDR3 loop spans 15 amino acids. Germline lookup yields CDR1 SGDLS and CDR2 YYNGEE. Here the CDR3 DNA reads TGTGCCAGCAGCGTTAACACAGGGATAAAAGATACGCAGTATTTT. Translating gives CASSVNTGIKDTQYF.

Worth noting for this clone: The same CDR3 can be traced to other DNA sequences in this sample. The rearrangement uses TRBV2 and TRBJ2-2; 7 bases agree with TRBD2. The germline gives CDR1 SNHLY, CDR2 FYNNEI. V lost 8 bases and J lost 3; bases outside the gene matches: 12. This CDR3 spans 16 amino acids. The CDR3 is CASGGPAGGYTGELFF. As DNA, the CDR3 is TGTGCCAGCGGCGGTCCGGCCGGGGGGTACACCGGGGAGCTGTTTTTT.

About this clone: Germline is not matched at one junction end, which may reflect a read error. The rearrangement uses TRBV28 and TRBJ2-7; 12 nucleotides match TRBD1. CDR3 length: 15 amino acids. CDR1 and CDR2 from the germline V gene are MDHEN and SYDVKM. This CDR3 reads CAGSSAGTGGVEQYF. CDR3 DNA sequence: TGTGCCGGCAGTTCAGCCGGGACAGGGGGCGTTGAGCAGTACTTC.

The chain recombines TRBV6-5 with TRBJ2-5; 7 bases are a match to TRBD1. The germline V gene has CDR1 MNHEY and CDR2 SVGAGI. The CDR3 runs 14 residues. V shed 5 bases, J shed 1 base, and the junction held 4 bases outside the gene matches. CDR3 nucleotide sequence: TGTGCCAGCAGTCTTGGGACAGCCCAAGAGACCCAGTACTTC. This codes for CASSLGTAQETQYF.